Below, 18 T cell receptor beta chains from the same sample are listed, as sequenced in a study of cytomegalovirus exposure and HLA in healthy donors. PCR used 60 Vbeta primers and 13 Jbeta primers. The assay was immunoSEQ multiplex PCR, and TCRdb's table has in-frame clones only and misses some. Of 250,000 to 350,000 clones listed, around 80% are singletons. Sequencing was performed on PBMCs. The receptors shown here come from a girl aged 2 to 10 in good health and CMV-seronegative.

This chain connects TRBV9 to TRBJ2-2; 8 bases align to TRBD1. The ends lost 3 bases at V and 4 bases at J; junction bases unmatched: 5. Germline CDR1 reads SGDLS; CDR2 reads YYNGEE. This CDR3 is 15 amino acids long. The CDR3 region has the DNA TGTGCCAGCAGCGCCGACAGGGGAGGCACCGGGGAGCTGTTTTTT. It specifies CASSADRGGTGELFF.

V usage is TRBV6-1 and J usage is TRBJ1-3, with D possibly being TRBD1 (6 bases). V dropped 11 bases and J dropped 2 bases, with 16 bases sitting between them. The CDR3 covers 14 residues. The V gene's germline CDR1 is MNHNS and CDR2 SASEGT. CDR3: CAGLNRETGNTIYF. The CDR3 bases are TGTGCCGGATTGAACAGGGAGACTGGAAACACCATATATTTT.

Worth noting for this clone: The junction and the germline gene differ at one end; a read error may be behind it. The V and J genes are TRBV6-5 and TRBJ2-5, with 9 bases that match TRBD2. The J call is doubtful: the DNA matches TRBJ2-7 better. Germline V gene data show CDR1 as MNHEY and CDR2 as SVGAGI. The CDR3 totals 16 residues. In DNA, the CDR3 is TGTGCCAGCACTTACCCTAGCGGGGCAAGCTCCTACGAGCAGTACTTC. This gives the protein CASTYPSGASSYEQYF.

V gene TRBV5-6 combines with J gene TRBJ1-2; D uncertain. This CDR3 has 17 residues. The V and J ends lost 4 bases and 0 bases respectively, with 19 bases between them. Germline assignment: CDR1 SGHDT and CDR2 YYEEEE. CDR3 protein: CASSRNRYRASNYGYTF. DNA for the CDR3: TGTGCCAGCAGCCGAAATAGATACAGAGCTTCTAACTATGGCTACACCTTC.

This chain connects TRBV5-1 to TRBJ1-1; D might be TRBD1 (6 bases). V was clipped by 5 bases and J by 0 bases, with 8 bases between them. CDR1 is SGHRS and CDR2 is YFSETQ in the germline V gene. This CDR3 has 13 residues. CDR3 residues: CASRTGLNTEAFF. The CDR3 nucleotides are TGCGCCAGCAGGACAGGACTGAACACTGAAGCTTTCTTT. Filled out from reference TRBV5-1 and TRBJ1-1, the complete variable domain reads KAGVTQTPRYLIKTRGQQVTLSCSPISGHRSVSWYQQTPGQGLQFLFEYFSETQRNKGNFPGRFSGRQFSNSRSEMNVSTLELGDSALYLCASRTGLNTEAFFGQGTRLTVV.

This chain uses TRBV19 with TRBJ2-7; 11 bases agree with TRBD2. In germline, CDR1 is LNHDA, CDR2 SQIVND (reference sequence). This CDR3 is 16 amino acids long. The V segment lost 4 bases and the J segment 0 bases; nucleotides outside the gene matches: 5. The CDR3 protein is CASSRRLAGHSYEQYF. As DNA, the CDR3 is TGTGCCAGTAGTAGACGACTAGCGGGACACTCCTACGAGCAGTACTTC.

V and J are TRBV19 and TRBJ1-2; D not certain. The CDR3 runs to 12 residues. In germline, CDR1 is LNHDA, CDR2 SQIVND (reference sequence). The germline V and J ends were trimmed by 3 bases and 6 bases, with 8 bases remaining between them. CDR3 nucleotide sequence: TGTGCCAGTAGTATCGGGCGGGATGGCTACACCTTC. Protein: CASSIGRDGYTF.

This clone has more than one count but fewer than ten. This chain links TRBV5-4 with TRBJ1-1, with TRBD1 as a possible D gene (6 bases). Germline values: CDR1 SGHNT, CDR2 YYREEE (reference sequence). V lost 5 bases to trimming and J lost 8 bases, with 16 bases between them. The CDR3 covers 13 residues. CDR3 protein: CASRTQGTQEAFF. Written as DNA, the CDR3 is TGTGCCAGCAGGACACAGGGCACTCAAGAAGCTTTCTTT.

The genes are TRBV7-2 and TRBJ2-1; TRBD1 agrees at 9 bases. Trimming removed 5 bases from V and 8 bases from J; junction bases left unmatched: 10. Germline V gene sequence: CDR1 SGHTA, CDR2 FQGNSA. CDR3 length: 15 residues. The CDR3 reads CASSLRDRAFDEQFF. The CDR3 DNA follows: TGTGCCAGCAGCCTCCGGGACAGGGCCTTCGATGAGCAGTTCTTC.

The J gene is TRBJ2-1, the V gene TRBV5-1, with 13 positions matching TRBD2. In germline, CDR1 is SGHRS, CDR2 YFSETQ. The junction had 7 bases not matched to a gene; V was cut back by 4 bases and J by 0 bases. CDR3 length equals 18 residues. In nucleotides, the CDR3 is TGCGCCAGCAGCCTGACCGGGACTAGCGGGGTCTCCTACAATGAGCAGTTCTTC. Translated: CASSLTGTSGVSYNEQFF. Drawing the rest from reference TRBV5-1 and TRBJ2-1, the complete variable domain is KAGVTQTPRYLIKTRGQQVTLSCSPISGHRSVSWYQQTPGQGLQFLFEYFSETQRNKGNFPGRFSGRQFSNSRSEMNVSTLELGDSALYLCASSLTGTSGVSYNEQFFGPGTRLTVL.

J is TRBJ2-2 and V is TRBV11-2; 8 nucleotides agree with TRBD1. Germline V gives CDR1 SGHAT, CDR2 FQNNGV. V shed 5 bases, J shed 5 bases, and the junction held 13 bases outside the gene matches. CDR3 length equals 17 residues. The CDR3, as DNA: TGTGCCAGCAGCATCCCATATGACAGGGGAAGTACCGGGGAGCTGTTTTTT. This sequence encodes CASSIPYDRGSTGELFF. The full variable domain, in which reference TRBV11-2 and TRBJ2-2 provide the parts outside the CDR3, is EAGVAQSPRYKIIEKRQSVAFWCNPISGHATLYWYQQILGQGPKLLIQFQNNGVVDDSQLPKDRFSAERLKGVDSTLKIQPAKLEDSAVYLCASSIPYDRGSTGELFFGEGSRLTVL.

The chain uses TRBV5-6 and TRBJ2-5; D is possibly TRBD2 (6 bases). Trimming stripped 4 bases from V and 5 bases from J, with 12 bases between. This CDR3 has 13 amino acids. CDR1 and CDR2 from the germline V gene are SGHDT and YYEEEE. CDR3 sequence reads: CASSLGTGETQYF. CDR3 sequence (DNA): TGTGCCAGCAGCCTGGGGACTGGTGAGACCCAGTACTTC.

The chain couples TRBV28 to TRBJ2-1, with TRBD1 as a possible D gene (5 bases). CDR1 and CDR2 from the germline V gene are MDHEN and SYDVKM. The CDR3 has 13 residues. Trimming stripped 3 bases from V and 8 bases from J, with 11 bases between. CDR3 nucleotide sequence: TGTGCCAGCAGTTTCGGCAGGGAACATGAGCAGTTCTTC. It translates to CASSFGREHEQFF.

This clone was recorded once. In nucleotides, the CDR3 is TGTGCCACCAGCAGAGAGGGCATACTAGCGGGGGGTCTGAGGGTGTACAATGAGCAGTTCTTC. Its translation is CATSREGILAGGLRVYNEQFF. The chain links TRBV15 to TRBJ2-1; 12 positions agree with TRBD2. The length of the CDR3 is 21 residues. V shed 0 bases and J 4 bases; nucleotides not matched to a gene: 16. Looked up from germline, CDR1 is LNHNV and CDR2 is YYDKDF (reference sequence).

The CDR3 nucleotides read TGTGCCAGCACCAGAATGGCCGCCCAGTACTTC. This sequence encodes CASTRMAAQYF. J is TRBJ2-5 and V is TRBV7-9; D is uncertain. V gave up 7 bases and J gave up 9 bases, with 12 bases separating them. From germline, CDR1 is SEHNR and CDR2 FQNEAQ (reference sequence). The CDR3 covers 11 residues.

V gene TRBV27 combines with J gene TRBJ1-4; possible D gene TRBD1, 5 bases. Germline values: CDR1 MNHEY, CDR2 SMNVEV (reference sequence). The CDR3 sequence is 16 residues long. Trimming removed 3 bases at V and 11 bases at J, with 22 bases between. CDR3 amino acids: CASSFAYSGGGGKLFF. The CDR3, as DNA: TGTGCCAGCAGTTTCGCTTACAGCGGGGGAGGAGGGAAACTGTTTTTT.

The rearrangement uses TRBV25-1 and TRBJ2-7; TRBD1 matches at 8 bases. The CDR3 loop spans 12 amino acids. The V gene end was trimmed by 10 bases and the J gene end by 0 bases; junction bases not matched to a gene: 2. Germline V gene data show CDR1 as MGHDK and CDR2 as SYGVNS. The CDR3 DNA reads TGTGCCACTGGACAGGGCTCCTACGAGCAGTACTTC. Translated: CATGQGSYEQYF.

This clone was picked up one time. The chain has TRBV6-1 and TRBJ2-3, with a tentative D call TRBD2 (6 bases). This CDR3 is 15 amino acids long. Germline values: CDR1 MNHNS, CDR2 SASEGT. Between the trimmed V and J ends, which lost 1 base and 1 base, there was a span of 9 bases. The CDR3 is CASSEGAGRTDTQYF. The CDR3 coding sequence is TGTGCCAGCAGTGAAGGGGCGGGGCGCACAGATACGCAGTATTTT.